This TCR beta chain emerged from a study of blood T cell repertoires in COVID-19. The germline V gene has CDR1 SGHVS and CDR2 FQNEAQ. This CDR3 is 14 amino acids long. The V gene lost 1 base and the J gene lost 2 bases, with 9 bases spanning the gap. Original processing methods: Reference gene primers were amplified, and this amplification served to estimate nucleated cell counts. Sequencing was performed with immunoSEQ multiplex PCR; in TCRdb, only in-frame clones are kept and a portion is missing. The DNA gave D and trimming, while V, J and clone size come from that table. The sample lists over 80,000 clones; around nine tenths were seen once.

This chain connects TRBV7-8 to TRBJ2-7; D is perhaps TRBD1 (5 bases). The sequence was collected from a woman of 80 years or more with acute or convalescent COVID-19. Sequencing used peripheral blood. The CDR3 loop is CASSLGTGAYEQYF. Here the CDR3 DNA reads TGTGCCAGCAGCTTAGGAACAGGAGCCTACGAGCAGTACTTC.